Below, 3 T cell receptor beta chains from the same sample are listed, as sequenced in a study of radiotherapy plus CTLA-4 blockade in lung cancer. TCRdb's copy holds only in-frame clones and misses some; the assay was immunoSEQ multiplex PCR. The data contain 55,000 or so clones, around four fifths of them singletons. The sequenced sample was peripheral blood, obtained from a patient treated with radiotherapy plus ipilimumab. These receptors were taken from a human donor with non-small cell lung cancer whose response to radiotherapy plus ipilimumab could not be evaluated.

This clone appeared a single time. The gene calls are TRBV14 and TRBJ2-5; 11 bases agree with TRBD2. Trimming cost V 4 bases and J 5 bases; bases outside gene matches: 12. CDR1 is SGHDN, CDR2 FVKESK, per germline. The CDR3 sequence is 17 residues long. The CDR3 DNA follows: TGTGCCAGCAGCCCCCTCCTAGCGGGGGGCGTGACGGAGACCCAGTACTTC. This encodes CASSPLLAGGVTETQYF.

This rearrangement joins TRBV5-1 to TRBJ1-4; 8 bases map to TRBD1. The V gene end was trimmed by 4 bases and the J gene end by 7 bases; junction bases not matched to a gene: 6. The CDR3 consists of 14 residues. The V gene's germline CDR1 is SGHRS and CDR2 YFSETQ. The CDR3 region has the DNA TGCGCCAGCAGCGGAGGACAGGGTGGTGAAAAACTGTTTTTT. This sequence encodes CASSGGQGGEKLFF.

The V and J genes are TRBV7-7 and TRBJ2-5, with D possibly TRBD2 on 6 matching bases. The CDR3 covers 17 residues. Trimming shortened V by 3 bases and J by 3 bases, and 20 bases separated the two germline ends. The V gene's germline CDR1 is SSHAT and CDR2 FNYEAQ (reference sequence). Here the CDR3 DNA reads TGTGCCAGCAGCTTGGGTCTTAGGGCGGTAGCGGAAGAGACCCAGTACTTC. Its protein is CASSLGLRAVAEETQYF. The full variable domain, its missing parts supplied by reference TRBV7-7 and TRBJ2-5, is GAGVSQSPRYKVTKRGQDVTLRCDPISSHATLYWYQQALGQGPEFLTYFNYEAQPDKSGLPSDRFSAERPEGSISTLTIQRTEQRDSAMYRCASSLGLRAVAEETQYFGPGTRLLVL.